This T cell receptor (beta chain) was retrieved from a study of T-cell memory formation after mild COVID-19. About the study: TCR clusters were mostly confined to one donor each. Study outcomes and limitations: CD8+ contracting clones occupied EMRA, while CD4+ ones occupied mainly CM and EM. Later expanders leaned toward CD4+, whereas clones contracting from day 15 to 85 were balanced CD4/CD8.

The CDR3 runs to 13 residues. Per the germline V gene, CDR1 is SGHRS and CDR2 is YFSETQ. V lost 6 bases to trimming and J lost 4 bases, with 13 bases between them. This clonotype was detected only a few times. The antigen is not known. In TCRdb, the 5' RACE reads were re-called with MiXCR into one record per CDR3 protein. Of about 350,000 distinct CDR3 sequences listed, roughly an eighth are singletons. This rearrangement joins TRBV5-1 to TRBJ2-5, with D possibly called TRBD1 or TRBD2 (5 bases each). The sample was PBMCs or a T cell subset sorted from them (not recorded which). This clonotype was obtained from a man in his late teens or twenties who had mild COVID-19 (a few samples of this study predate the infection). Cell type and time point are not known. The CDR3 loop is CASTVGAGETQYF. The DNA of the CDR3 is TGCGCCAGCACTGTCGGGGCGGGAGAGACCCAGTACTTC.